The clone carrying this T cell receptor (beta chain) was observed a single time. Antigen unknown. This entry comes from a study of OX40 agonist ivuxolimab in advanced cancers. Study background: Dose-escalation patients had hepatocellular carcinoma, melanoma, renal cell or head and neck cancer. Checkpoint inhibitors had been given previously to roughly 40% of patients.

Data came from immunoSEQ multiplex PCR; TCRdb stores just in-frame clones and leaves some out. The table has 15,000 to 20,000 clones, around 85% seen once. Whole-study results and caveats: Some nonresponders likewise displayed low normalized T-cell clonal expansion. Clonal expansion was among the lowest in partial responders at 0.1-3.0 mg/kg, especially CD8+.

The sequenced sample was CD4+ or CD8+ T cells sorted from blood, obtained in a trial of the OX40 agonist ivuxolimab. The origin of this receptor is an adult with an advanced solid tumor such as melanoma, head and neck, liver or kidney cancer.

The CDR3 bases are TGTGCCTCTCTCGGTGGGGCGGCGGCCGGGGAGCTGTTTTTT. This gives the protein CASLGGAAAGELFF. The rearrangement uses TRBV19 and TRBJ2-2; tentatively, D is TRBD1 (5 bases). Germline CDR1 and CDR2: LNHDA and SQIVND (reference sequence). Trimming stripped 11 bases from V and 6 bases from J, with 19 bases between. This CDR3 region has 14 residues.